This TCR beta chain derives from a study of blood T cells in healthy people across ages. A second 7 to 11 cycle PCR used barcoded and J-beta primers. All samples gave at least 2.5 million CDR3-containing paired-end reads. TCRdb fed the 5' RACE reads into MiXCR, producing one record per CDR3 protein. Of about 1 million distinct CDR3 sequences detected, under 45% appear once; the ten largest clones hold 15% to 20%. There were at least 6 micrograms of total RNA extracted from every sample. With 1 base clipped from V and 3 bases from J, the junction kept 5 bases outside the gene matches. The CDR3 runs 15 residues. Germline CDR1 reads MGHRA; CDR2 reads YSYEKL.

This receptor was taken from a woman aged 55-69 years in good health. This chain connects TRBV4-1 to TRBJ1-2; 7 nucleotides match TRBD1. Sequenced sample: blood. The CDR3: CASSQAPDRDYGYTF. CDR3 sequence (DNA): TGCGCCAGCAGCCAAGCCCCCGACAGGGACTATGGCTACACCTTC.